Sequencing of this T cell receptor beta chain was carried out in a study of blood T cells in healthy people across ages (dated by TCRdb to the mid-2010s). Concerning the study at large: Template switching captured roughly one uniquely barcoded TCR beta cDNA molecule per two T cells in model experiments. Age-related changes in TCR beta repertoire diversity were measured in the study by deep sequencing normalized with unique cDNA molecular identifiers. Donors were grouped into four age groups: young (average roughly 17 years), middle-aged (over 35), aged (about 59) and long-lived (around 82). Donors of different ages were randomly distributed across sequencing lanes to avoid experimental bias. The study analyzed two additional independent replicas of 1 million unique cDNA reads from the same blood draw for two donors, one aged 18 to 30 and one aged 80 or older.

The germline V gene provides CDR1 SGHVS and CDR2 FQNEAQ. For this chain, trimming is 1 base at the V end and 6 bases at the J end, and the number of junction bases without a gene match is 7. The CDR3 runs 15 amino acids, cysteine and phenylalanine included. Of all the DNA, just the CDR3 is kept, 45 bases in frame from base 1. The donors were 40 or so Caucasian individuals from Russia, aged about 6 to 95 years, who were systemically healthy. Approximately 10 milliliters of peripheral blood were collected from each donor into EDTA-treated Vacutainer tubes. Ficoll-Paque density-gradient centrifugation was used to isolate PBMCs, with at least 6.5 million per sample. Total RNA, at least 5 micrograms per sample, was extracted from PBMCs with Trizol reagent. The percentages of naive CD45RAhigh/CD27high T cells were determined by flow cytometry on a PBMC aliquot from every donor. The paper's findings and limits, for the study overall: Observed TCR beta diversity per million T cells fell roughly linearly with age, and a significant reduction was already apparent by age around 40. A strong correlation was found between observed TCR beta diversity and the percentage of naive T cells measured by flow cytometry. Conclusive comparison of naive and antigen-experienced compartments was prevented by the profiling of bulk unsorted PBMCs. Total diversity estimates from one million sequenced T cells were considered lower bounds and underestimates. Because donor CMV infection status was unknown, age-related changes in expanded clonotypes were potentially confounded. Compared with the aged group, more naive CD4+ T cells, fewer expanded clones and increased TCR diversity were shown by the long-lived group, suggesting age selection.

In regard to this clonotype: This clone's antigen is unknown. Base qualities are not at hand, and no much larger clone is one base apart.

Libraries were prepared through 5' RACE. Sequencing used an Illumina HiSeq 2500. The second PCR ran for roughly 6 to 11 cycles and used a J-beta primer mix along with a sample-barcoded 5' primer. Each TCR beta cDNA molecule received a unique molecular identifier from a template-switch 5' adaptor carrying 12 random nucleotides. Each sample yielded at least 2.5 million CDR3-containing paired-end reads. First-strand cDNA was synthesized from all RNA with the Mint cDNA synthesis kit, primed by a TRBC-specific oligonucleotide. All cDNA was treated with uracil-DNA glycosylase and then went through a first 18-cycle PCR with the universal primers M1SS and BC2_uni_R. Per the authors' processing: Each sample was normalized by randomly selecting 1 million high-quality reads, each carrying a distinct molecular identifier. Reads sharing molecular identifiers were discarded rather than binned into consensus sequences. MiTCR, set to a Q25 quality threshold and the strictest error-elimination algorithm, was used for CDR3 identification, clonotype clustering and error correction. A nonparametric unseen species model using Euler transformation provided a lower-bound estimate of total TCR beta diversity. The public reads were reanalyzed by TCRdb: fastp trimming at Q25, MiXCR alignment, in-frame beta chains only. One record per CDR3 amino acid sequence lists the most common genes and DNA. The V and J calls were determined by TCRdb, not by the authors. This sample is represented by roughly 720,000 distinct CDR3 sequences; roughly 50% of them were singletons. The ten largest clones take up about 38% of the sample.

This chain joins TRBV7-8 to TRBJ2-3; 7 of the junction bases match TRBD1. The origin of this receptor is a man aged 80 or over in good health. Specimen: blood. CDR3 sequence: CASSLGQGDRDTQYF. The nucleotide sequence is given as TGTGCCAGCAGCTTAGGACAGGGAGATAGGGATACGCAGTATTTT.